The 14 T cell receptor beta chains listed next were all sequenced from one sample in a study of TIL therapy for anti-PD-1-resistant metastatic lung cancer. Time point: pre-treatment sample, taken before nivolumab and TIL therapy. Pleural nodules or supraclavicular lymph nodes made up most of the excised metastases sampled. The immunoSEQ assay was v3. This table comes from immunoSEQ multiplex PCR, and its TCRdb copy is limited to in-frame clones, with some not included. The table shows 12,000 or so clones, with 58% occurring only once. The sequenced sample was tumor tissue, obtained at baseline. The source of these receptors is a person aged 30 to 80 with non-small cell lung cancer.

V gene TRBV12-5 combines with J gene TRBJ2-3; TRBD2 matches 8 bases. This CDR3 comprises 13 residues. CDR1 is LGHNT, CDR2 FRNRAP, per germline. V shed 7 bases and J 2 bases; nucleotides not matched to a gene: 2. CDR3 in DNA: TGTGCTAGTGACGGGAGGGTCACAGATACGCAGTATTTT. The encoded protein is CASDGRVTDTQYF. Full variable domain (missing parts from reference TRBV12-5 and TRBJ2-3): DARVTQTPRHKVTEMGQEVTMRCQPILGHNTVFWYRQTMMQGLELLAYFRNRAPLDDSGMPKDRFSAEMPDATLATLKIQPSEPRDSAVYFCASDGRVTDTQYFGPGTRLTVL.

The chain is built from TRBV3-1 (or the pseudogene TRBV3-2) and TRBJ2-3; TRBD2 matches at 12 bases. From germline, CDR1 is LGHDT and CDR2 YNNKEL (reference sequence). Trimming at V came to 4 bases and at J to 2 bases, leaving 16 bases not matched to a gene. This CDR3 contains 20 residues. The CDR3 region is CASSPSGLAGSLRPTDTQYF. The CDR3 DNA reads as TGTGCCAGCAGCCCATCAGGACTAGCGGGATCATTACGCCCCACAGATACGCAGTATTTT.

In its sample, this clone is medium-sized. The chain couples TRBV28 to TRBJ2-1; D gene unclear. Germline CDR1 is MDHEN and CDR2 is SYDVKM. This CDR3 spans 16 amino acids. V lost 5 bases, J lost 1 base, and 15 bases lay in between. The CDR3: CASSPRVRASYNEQFF. In nucleotides, the CDR3 is TGTGCCAGCAGTCCCCGGGTCCGAGCATCCTACAATGAGCAGTTCTTC.

The chain joins TRBV7-4 to TRBJ1-1; D remains unclear. CDR3 length: 14 residues. Between the trimmed V and J ends, which lost 8 bases and 4 bases, there was a span of 17 bases. The germline V gene encodes CDR1 SGHVT and CDR2 SQSDAQ. The CDR3 coding sequence is TGTGCCAGCCTAGAAGGGAAGGTTGGCACTGAAGCTTTCTTT. Its protein is CASLEGKVGTEAFF.

The rearrangement joins TRBV3-1 (or the pseudogene TRBV3-2) to TRBJ1-1; D gene unclear. Germline lookup yields CDR1 LGHDT and CDR2 YNNKEL (reference sequence). Trimming cost V 1 base and J 7 bases, with 7 bases left between them. The CDR3 contains 12 residues. The CDR3 region has the DNA TGTGCCAGCAGCCAAGGGCCTTTTGAAGCTTTCTTT. It encodes CASSQGPFEAFF.

V is TRBV4-1 and J is TRBJ2-3; 8 nucleotides line up with TRBD1. V lost 4 bases to trimming and J lost 0 bases; unmatched junction nucleotides: 6. Germline CDR1 reads MGHRA; CDR2 reads YSYEKL. The CDR3 covers 16 residues. CDR3 protein: CASSRNRGDSTDTQYF. The CDR3 DNA is TGCGCCAGCAGCCGCAACAGGGGGGACAGCACAGATACGCAGTATTTT.

The V gene is TRBV7-9, the J gene TRBJ2-1, with 8 nucleotides matching TRBD2. Losses at the gene ends were 3 bases for V and 6 bases for J; bases not matched to a gene: 13. Germline V gene lookup returns CDR1 SEHNR and CDR2 FQNEAQ (reference sequence). The CDR3 has 17 amino acids. The CDR3 DNA is TGTGCCAGCAGCTTTGGGCCTCGCGGGGGGTTCCCCAATGAGCAGTTCTTC. It translates to CASSFGPRGGFPNEQFF.

This clone is categorized as large (0.1 to 1%). Other DNA variants within this sample encode the same CDR3. The chain recombines TRBV5-1 with TRBJ2-1, with D perhaps matching TRBD2 (6 bases). Germline lookup yields CDR1 SGHRS and CDR2 YFSETQ. Trimming stripped 1 base from V and 3 bases from J, with 8 bases between. CDR3 length equals 14 residues. The CDR3 bases are TGCGCCAGCAGCTTGACGCGGGGCTACAATGAGCAGTTCTTC. This encodes CASSLTRGYNEQFF.

This chain joins TRBV7-3 and TRBJ2-3, with 8 bases identical to TRBD1. The CDR3 is made up of 15 amino acids. With V trimmed by 4 bases and J by 1 base, 4 bases remained unmatched. The germline V gene has CDR1 SGHTA and CDR2 FQGTGA. The CDR3 here is CASSSTGVGTDTQYF. The CDR3 DNA reads as TGTGCCAGCAGCTCGACAGGGGTCGGCACAGATACGCAGTATTTT.

In this sample, this clone turned up once. The V call is TRBV9, the J call TRBJ1-5; 10 bases fit TRBD1. The V gene end was trimmed by 2 bases and the J gene end by 6 bases; junction bases not matched to a gene: 5. The germline V gene has CDR1 SGDLS and CDR2 YYNGEE. The CDR3 consists of 15 residues. The CDR3 nucleotides are TGTGCCAGCAGCGTGACAGGGGGCGAAAGTCAGCCCCAGCATTTT. Its translation: CASSVTGGESQPQHF.

The chain couples TRBV5-8 to TRBJ1-5; the D is unclear. The CDR3 covers 14 residues. CDR1 is SGHTS, CDR2 YDEGEE, per germline. The V end lost 4 bases, the J end lost 5 bases, and 13 bases lay between the germline ends. The CDR3 nucleotides are TGTGCCAGCAGCCTCGCCTTTCGGGATCAGCCCCAGCATTTT. Translated, it gives CASSLAFRDQPQHF.

Turning to this clone: This sample includes further DNA sequences coding for the same CDR3. The chain recombines TRBV6-2 or TRBV6-3 with TRBJ1-2; maybe TRBD1 (6 bases). The germline V gene has CDR1 MNHEY and CDR2 SVGEGT. The CDR3 is 16 residues long. V dropped 3 bases and J dropped 5 bases, with 19 bases sitting between them. CDR3 sequence: CASSYTSGELNYGYTF. The CDR3 nucleotides read TGTGCCAGCAGTTATACATCAGGGGAGCTCAATTATGGCTACACCTTC.

This chain joins TRBV14 and TRBJ2-3, with 8 bases that match TRBD2. Germline trimming cut 0 bases from V and 2 bases from J; bases unmatched to any gene: 7. Looked up from germline, CDR1 is SGHDN and CDR2 is FVKESK. The CDR3 runs to 17 residues. The CDR3 reads CASSQDWRAGDTDTQYF. CDR3 nucleotide sequence: TGTGCCAGCAGCCAAGATTGGAGAGCGGGGGACACAGATACGCAGTATTTT.

The CDR3 protein is CATSSTGDYGYTF. The CDR3 DNA reads TGTGCCACCAGCAGCACAGGTGATTATGGCTACACCTTC. The rearrangement uses TRBV15 and TRBJ1-2; D might be TRBD1 (5 bases). With 3 bases removed from V and 5 bases from J, the gap between germline ends came to 10 bases. The length of the CDR3 is 13 residues. From germline, CDR1 is LNHNV and CDR2 YYDKDF (reference sequence).